This is a list of T cell receptor beta chains from one sample in a study of T cell responses to AZD1222 COVID-19 vaccine. TCRdb keeps only in-frame clones here, not all; method: immunoSEQ multiplex PCR. The table lists about 140,000 clones, about nine tenths of them singletons. Sequencing was performed on peripheral blood, taken on day 0 of AZD1222 vaccination. The origin of the receptors is an adult in good health. CDR3s include the opening cysteine and the closing phenylalanine or tryptophan. The D gene is left open where the match is weak. The size entry is marked missing in some rows and otherwise reads once, few, many or a size class.

D gene	clone size	J gene	V gene	CDR3 protein	CDR3 DNA
.	.	TRBJ2-2	TRBV4-3	CASSQVANTGELFF	TGCGCCAGCAGCCAAGTGGCCAACACCGGGGAGCTGTTTTTT
.	.	TRBJ2-1	TRBV7-9	CASSLASGRNEQFF	TGTGCCAGCAGCTTAGCGTCGGGCCGCAATGAGCAGTTCTTC
TRBD2	few	TRBJ2-1	TRBV6-4	CASSEGGGTYNEQFF	TGTGCCAGCAGCGAGGGCGGGGGGACCTACAATGAGCAGTTCTTC
.	.	TRBJ2-2	TRBV6-4	CASSAFEGTDTGELFF	TGTGCCAGCAGTGCCTTTGAGGGGACGGACACCGGGGAGCTGTTTTTT
.	.	TRBJ2-5	TRBV29-1	CSVRTDLGETQYF	TGCAGCGTCAGGACTGACTTGGGGGAGACCCAGTACTTC
.	.	TRBJ2-5	TRBV30	CAWSGFGRIQETQYF	TGTGCCTGGAGTGGCTTTGGACGGATTCAAGAGACCCAGTACTTC
.	once	TRBJ1-2	TRBV6-1	CASSEVGRESYTF	TGTGCCAGCAGTGAAGTAGGACGGGAGAGCTACACCTTC
.	.	TRBJ2-5	TRBV7-9	CASSLETHPVKTQYF	TGTGCCAGCAGCTTAGAGACTCATCCTGTAAAGACCCAGTACTTC
TRBD1	.	TRBJ1-1	TRBV11-1	CASSLATWGQLNTEAFF	TGTGCCAGCAGCTTAGCGACTTGGGGACAGCTTAACACTGAAGCTTTCTTT
.	.	TRBJ1-4	TRBV7-8	CASSLAPGSKGEKLFF	TGTGCCAGCAGCCTAGCCCCCGGCTCCAAGGGGGAAAAACTGTTTTTT
TRBD1	.	TRBJ1-1	TRBV5-1	CASSGGQGAISSEAFF	TGCGCCAGCAGCGGGGGACAGGGGGCAATCTCATCTGAAGCTTTCTTT
.	.	TRBJ1-5	TRBV6-5	CASNPAYPNQPQHF	TGTGCCAGCAACCCAGCATATCCCAATCAGCCCCAGCATTTT
.	.	TRBJ2-3	TRBV10-3	CAHSAGDTQYF	TGCGCCCATTCAGCCGGAGATACGCAGTATTTT
.	.	TRBJ2-7	TRBV4-1	CASRGSSYEQYF	TGCGCCAGCAGGGGGAGCTCCTACGAGCAGTACTTC
.	.	TRBJ1-3	TRBV7-2	CASSPMFSGNTIYF	TGTGCCAGCAGCCCCATGTTCTCTGGAAACACCATATATTTT
.	.	TRBJ2-7	TRBV6-6	CASSQASYEQYF	TGTGCCAGCAGTCAAGCCTCCTACGAGCAGTACTTC
.	.	TRBJ2-2	TRBV3-1/TRBV3-2	CASSLAGELFF	TGTGCCAGCAGCCTTGCCGGGGAGCTGTTTTTT
.	.	TRBJ2-5	TRBV6-5	CASSYSRGVGETQYF	TGTGCCAGCAGTTACTCACGAGGGGTTGGAGAGACCCAGTACTTC
TRBD1	.	TRBJ2-3	TRBV3-1/TRBV3-2	CASSSGQGTDTQYF	TGTGCCAGCAGCTCGGGACAGGGAACAGATACGCAGTATTTT
.	.	TRBJ1-5	TRBV27	CASAAGGNKPQHF	TGTGCCAGCGCCGCTGGGGGCAATAAGCCCCAGCATTTT
TRBD1	.	TRBJ2-2	TRBV7-7	CASSRGTNTGELFF	TGTGCTAGCAGCAGGGGGACAAACACCGGGGAGCTGTTTTTT
.	.	TRBJ2-3	TRBV2	CASSVDHGSDTQYF	TGTGCCAGCAGTGTCGACCACGGGTCGGATACGCAGTATTTT
TRBD2	.	TRBJ2-1	TRBV7-9	CASAWGGNEQFF	TGTGCCAGCGCCTGGGGGGGGAATGAGCAGTTCTTC
.	.	TRBJ2-1	TRBV7-8	CASSPVLSGVRSSYNEQFF	TGTGCCAGCAGCCCGGTTTTATCGGGGGTCCGTAGCTCCTACAATGAGCAGTTCTTC
.	.	TRBJ1-2	TRBV12-3/TRBV12-4	CASRWTVTYGYTF	TGTGCCAGCCGGTGGACAGTAACTTATGGCTACACCTTC
.	.	TRBJ2-2	TRBV24-1	CATSDADSLGELFF	TGTGCCACCAGTGACGCGGACAGTCTCGGGGAGCTGTTTTTT
TRBD2	.	TRBJ2-1	TRBV7-8	CASSSLIAGSYNEQFF	TGTGCCAGCAGCTCCCTTATAGCGGGGTCCTACAATGAGCAGTTCTTC
.	.	TRBJ1-5	TRBV7-9	CASSLTYGQPQHF	TGTGCCAGCAGCTTAACATATGGGCAGCCCCAGCATTTT
.	once	TRBJ1-4	TRBV6-5	CASSRDSNEKLFF	TGTGCCAGCAGTCGAGACTCTAATGAAAAACTGTTTTTT